Below are 17 T cell receptor beta chains sequenced from a single sample in a study of shared clonotypes between healthy human individuals. Measured with immunoSEQ multiplex PCR; TCRdb has only the in-frame clones, and not every one. The sample lists some 350,000 clones; around 74% were seen once. Sequencing was performed on memory CD4+ T cells sorted from blood. Subset denoted: CD45RA-negative fraction. The receptors derive from a man aged 30-40 years in good health.

This rearrangement joins TRBV7-3 to TRBJ2-3; 11 nucleotides match TRBD2. Germline values: CDR1 SGHTA, CDR2 FQGTGA. The length of the CDR3 is 19 residues. V lost 3 bases to trimming and J lost 1 base; unmatched junction nucleotides: 12. The CDR3 DNA reads as TGTGCCAGCAGCTTGGTTGGGACTAGCGGTCGCGGGCGCACAGATACGCAGTATTTT. Translated, it gives CASSLVGTSGRGRTDTQYF.

The rearrangement uses TRBV29-1 and TRBJ2-1; D remains ambiguous. V was shortened by 7 bases and J by 3 bases, with 13 bases between the two germline ends. Per germline, CDR1 SQVTM and CDR2 ANQGSEA. The CDR3 runs 13 residues. The CDR3 bases are TGCAGCGGCAAGGTACTGGGCTACAATGAGCAGTTCTTC. This encodes CSGKVLGYNEQFF.

The table lists this clone with a few counts. V gene TRBV6-1 combines with J gene TRBJ2-4; D possibly corresponds to TRBD2 (6 bases). Trimming cost V 8 bases and J 7 bases, with 9 bases left between them. Germline loops: CDR1 MNHNS, CDR2 SASEGT. This CDR3 spans 11 amino acids. The CDR3 protein is CASESGNIQYF. Here the CDR3 DNA reads TGTGCCAGCGAAAGCGGGAACATTCAGTACTTC.

Details on this clone: A junction boundary mismatches the germline segment, possibly from a read error. The chain carries TRBV5-3 and TRBJ1-1, with a possible D match to TRBD1 (6 bases). TRBV5-3 is identified as an open reading frame with a role that is uncertain. The CDR3 contains 12 residues. The CDR3 sequence is CASSLDSAEAFF. The CDR3 DNA is TGTGCCAGCAGCTTGGACAGTGCTGAAGCTTTCTTT.

A note on this clone: A much larger clone lies a single base off, so this may be a read error. The rearrangement uses TRBV11-2 and TRBJ2-7; D remains unclear. Germline V gives CDR1 SGHAT, CDR2 FQNNGV. V was pared by 0 bases and J by 4 bases, with 4 bases between. This CDR3 comprises 12 residues. CDR3 sequence (DNA): TGTGCCAGCAGCTTAGATGGGTACGAGCAGTACTTC. This translates into CASSLDGYEQYF.

This rearrangement joins TRBV5-4 to TRBJ1-2; D uncertain. Germline CDR1 and CDR2: SGHNT and YYREEE (reference sequence). This CDR3 has 12 amino acids. Trimming pared 5 bases from V and 5 bases from J, leaving 10 bases between. The CDR3 nucleotides read TGTGCCAGCAGGGATGCGAGGTATGGCTACACCTTC. Its protein product is CASRDARYGYTF.

This chain connects TRBV29-1 to TRBJ1-2; 8 bases map to TRBD1. V shed 4 bases, J shed 0 bases, and the junction held 7 bases outside the gene matches. The CDR3 sequence is 15 residues long. Germline-derived CDR1 and CDR2 are SQVTM and ANQGSEA. CDR3 nucleotides: TGCAGCGTTGGCCTAGGGACAGGCACTAACTATGGCTACACCTTC. Its translation is CSVGLGTGTNYGYTF.

J is TRBJ1-4 and V is TRBV2, with 7 bases matching TRBD1. The CDR3 contains 16 residues. Losses at the gene ends were 6 bases for V and 4 bases for J; bases not matched to a gene: 11. Germline CDR1 and CDR2: SNHLY and FYNNEI. The CDR3 DNA reads as TGTGCCAGCAGCGTCCCAGCGGGACAGCTTAATGAAAAACTGTTTTTT. Amino acid sequence: CASSVPAGQLNEKLFF. The full variable domain, completed using reference TRBV2 and TRBJ1-4, is EPEVTQTPSHQVTQMGQEVILRCVPISNHLYFYWYRQILGQKVEFLVSFYNNEISEKSEIFDDQFSVERPDGSNFTLKIRSTKLEDSAMYFCASSVPAGQLNEKLFFGSGTQLSVL.

A word on this clone: The sample contains more than one DNA sequence encoding this CDR3. J is TRBJ1-1 and V is TRBV7-6; D is unresolved. There are 13 residues in the CDR3. CDR1 is SGHVS, CDR2 FNYEAQ, per germline. Trimming shortened V by 5 bases and J by 1 base, and 8 bases separated the two germline ends. CDR3 sequence (DNA): TGTGCCAGCAGCAGCGACACGAACACTGAAGCTTTCTTT. Its protein is CASSSDTNTEAFF.

The gene calls are TRBV5-5 and TRBJ1-1, with TRBD1 identical over 7 bases. Looked up from germline, CDR1 is SGHKS and CDR2 is YYEKEE (reference sequence). V gave up 4 bases and J gave up 0 bases; unmatched junction bases: 6. This CDR3 region has 15 residues. CDR3 region: CASSPRTGLNTEAFF. CDR3 nucleotides: TGTGCCAGCAGCCCGCGGACAGGCTTGAACACTGAAGCTTTCTTT.

The rearrangement links TRBV5-4 to TRBJ2-7; 13 positions agree with TRBD2. V trimming: 0 bases; J trimming: 7 bases; junction bases outside the gene matches: 4. Looked up from germline, CDR1 is SGHNT and CDR2 is YYREEE (reference sequence). The length of the CDR3 is 15 residues. The CDR3 nucleotides read TGTGCCAGCAGCTTGGTACTAGCGGGAGGGGAAGAGCAGTACTTC. Translation gives CASSLVLAGGEEQYF. Full variable domain (outside the CDR3, taken from reference TRBV5-4 and TRBJ2-7): ETGVTQSPTHLIKTRGQQVTLRCSSQSGHNTVSWYQQALGQGPQFIFQYYREEENGRGNFPPRFSGLQFPNYSSELNVNALELDDSALYLCASSLVLAGGEEQYFGPGTRLTVT.

This clone was detected once. The gene calls are TRBV5-1 and TRBJ2-5, with D perhaps TRBD2 (6 bases). The tail of the sequence fits TRBJ2-7 better, so the J call may be wrong. The CDR3 has 13 residues. CDR1 and CDR2 (germline): SGHRS, YFSETQ. The chain's CDR3 is CASSLAGSYEQYF. CDR3 DNA sequence: TGCGCCAGCAGCCTGGCGGGGTCCTACGAGCAGTACTTC.

V and J are TRBV10-1 and TRBJ2-1, with TRBD2 matching 9 bases. This CDR3 region has 18 residues. V was pared by 0 bases and J by 7 bases, with 13 bases of the junction left unmatched. Germline V gene sequence: CDR1 WNHNN, CDR2 SYGVQD (reference sequence). CDR3 loop: CASSESILGSGRWNEQFF. The CDR3 nucleotides read TGCGCCAGCAGTGAGTCGATTCTCGGTAGCGGGAGATGGAATGAGCAGTTCTTC.

This chain connects TRBV10-2 to TRBJ2-2, with D hard to call. Trimming removed 4 bases at V and 7 bases at J, with 4 bases between. This CDR3 has 11 residues. Germline V gives CDR1 WSHSY, CDR2 SAAADI. In nucleotides, the CDR3 is TGCGCCAGCAGTGTAGTCGGGGAGCTGTTTTTT. It translates to CASSVVGELFF.

The chain is built from TRBV6-5 and TRBJ2-7; possible D gene TRBD1, 6 bases. V lost 6 bases to trimming and J lost 6 bases, with 18 bases between them. Germline CDR1 is MNHEY and CDR2 is SVGAGI. The CDR3 totals 14 residues. The CDR3 loop reads CASRTQGSLGEQYF. In nucleotides, the CDR3 is TGTGCCAGCAGGACACAGGGCTCGCTTGGCGAGCAGTACTTC.

The J gene is TRBJ2-4, the V gene TRBV7-9; TRBD2 is a possible D gene (6 bases). Looked up from germline, CDR1 is SEHNR and CDR2 is FQNEAQ (reference sequence). The V gene lost 5 bases and the J gene lost 0 bases, with 11 bases spanning the gap. The CDR3 is 15 residues long. As DNA, the CDR3 is TGTGCCAGCAGCCAAGAGGGACTAGCCAAAAACATTCAGTACTTC. It yields the protein CASSQEGLAKNIQYF.

This chain links TRBV7-8 with TRBJ2-5; TRBD1 might be the D (5 bases). V shed 6 bases and J shed 4 bases, with 15 bases lying between them. This CDR3 has 14 residues. Germline loops: CDR1 SGHVS, CDR2 FQNEAQ. CDR3 sequence (DNA): TGTGCCAGCAGTCGTAACAGGTTGGGAGAGACCCAGTACTTC. This translates into CASSRNRLGETQYF.